This TCR beta chain was sequenced in a study of blood T cell repertoires in COVID-19 (dated by TCRdb to about 2020). For the study in its entirety: Samples covering the acute and convalescent phases of COVID-19 were provided by collaborators in the United States, Italy and Spain. The material from the prospective study consisted of cDNA or gDNA derived from T cells, B-cell-depleted T cells, or PBMCs. Deeply sampled blood TCRbeta repertoires from subjects exposed to, actively infected with, or recovered from COVID-19 were included in the dataset. The repertoires were made available in a free public database intended to serve as a resource for research on the immune response to SARS-CoV-2. The samples were drawn from two sources: the first 160 participants of the ongoing ImmuneRACE study, and fewer than 1,500 subjects contributed by 6 global collaborators. Sample metadata almost always included a de-identified subject ID, COVID-19 status, age in years and sex. Where available, HLA class I and class II types were taken from metadata supplied by the sample provider and were not determined by assay-based typing.

TCRbeta CDR3 regions were amplified from genomic DNA by means of the immunoSEQ Assay, a bias-controlled multiplex PCR. The study's processing was this. Nucleated cell counts per sample were estimated from amplification of reference gene primers within the assay. To quantify the absolute abundance of each unique TCRbeta CDR3 rearrangement, sequence reads were collapsed and filtered. Productive Simpson clonality was computed per sample as the square root of Simpson's diversity index over productive rearrangements. In TCRdb, the immuneACCESS table is reduced to in-frame sequences with V and J assigned. These tables do not hold every clone; where another copy was compared, an unresolved V gene accounts for under half, and the others remain unexplained. V and J calls and clone size are given by that table; D and trimming were obtained from the DNA. This sample is represented by roughly 500,000 clones; 88% of them were singletons. 6.5% to 9.5% of the sample is held by the ten biggest clonotypes.

Comments on this clone: The specificity of this receptor is unknown. It has no much larger one-base neighbor in the sample; base qualities were not kept.

Participants in the prospective study were enrolled through a virtual design, were aged roughly 18 to 90 years, and lived in about two dozen United States geographic areas. To assign participants to cohorts, the prospective study relied on clinical history that participants themselves reported in a screening survey and a study questionnaire. For ImmuneRACE Cohort 3, a participant was defined as recovered based on two consecutive negative NP/OP PCR tests, clearance by a healthcare professional, or resolution of symptoms. Each participant in the prospective study had whole blood, serum and a nasopharyngeal or oropharyngeal swab collected by mobile phlebotomists. Prospective study participants could optionally give additional blood draws and questionnaires over an approximately two-month period. Before DNA extraction, blood samples from the prospective study were shipped at room temperature or frozen.

Germline trimming: 5 bases from V, 7 bases from J; junction bases outside gene matches: 4. From the cysteine up to the phenylalanine, the CDR3 has a length of 13 residues. The DNA shown is the 39-base CDR3, in frame from base 1. The germline V gene encodes CDR1 SGHTA and CDR2 FQGNSA. The investigation overall reported the following: The quantity of clinical and demographic metadata differed by source and by participant and was supplied without curation.

The rearranged segments are TRBV7-2 and TRBJ2-2; a stretch of 7 junction bases matches TRBD1. This clonotype was obtained from an older woman who had recovered from COVID-19. Input material: PBMCs or T cells enriched from blood (not recorded which). CDR3 protein: CASSQGTVGELFF. The sequenced DNA: TGTGCCAGCAGCCAAGGGACAGTCGGGGAGCTGTTTTTT.